This T cell receptor beta chain was recovered during a study of vaccination and CD4 T cells after COVID-19. Study-wide background: The study drew post-COVID samples a median approximately 100 days after diagnosis (range 35 to 161). Researchers treated cells with overlapping spike peptides taken from SARS-CoV-2, HCoV-NL63, HCoV-OC43 and HCoV-229E.

Treatment of the sample: approximately 10-day PBMC culture with coronavirus spike peptide pools or control peptides (ViraFEST assay). Antigen-specific T cells were expanded with peptide pools by ViraFEST, and TCRs were then sequenced. A negative selection step was used to isolate CD4+ T cells once culture had run for 10 days. V was clipped by 4 bases and J by 7 bases; unmatched bases: 10. This CDR3 spans 14 amino acids. CDR1 is DFQATT, CDR2 SNEGSKA, per germline (reference sequence). The assay that was used to sequence DNA from cultured CD4+ T cells was the Oncomine TCR Beta short-read assay. Each CDR3 protein is one row after TCRdb ran MiXCR on the PCR reads. The repertoire consists of roughly 13,000 distinct CDR3 sequences, with around 61% occurring once and the leading ten covering about an eighth. This clonotype turned up a few times. Its antigen is unknown.

The sequenced material came from CD4+ T cells from blood, cultured in vitro. The chain uses TRBV20-1 and TRBJ1-5, with TRBD1 identical over 7 bases. The TCR was taken from a human donor who had recovered from COVID-19. The CDR3 loop is CSATRTGPTQPQHF. In nucleotides, the CDR3 is TGCAGTGCTACCCGGACAGGACCGACGCAGCCCCAGCATTTT.